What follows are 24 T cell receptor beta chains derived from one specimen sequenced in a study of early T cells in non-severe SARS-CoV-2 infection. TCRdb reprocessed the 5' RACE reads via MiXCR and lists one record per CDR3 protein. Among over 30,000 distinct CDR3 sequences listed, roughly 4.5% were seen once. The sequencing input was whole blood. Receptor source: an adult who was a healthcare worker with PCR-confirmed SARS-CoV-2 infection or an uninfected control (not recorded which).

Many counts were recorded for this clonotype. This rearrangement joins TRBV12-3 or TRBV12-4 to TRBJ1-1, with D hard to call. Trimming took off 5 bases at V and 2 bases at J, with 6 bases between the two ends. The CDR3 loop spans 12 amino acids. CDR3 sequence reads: CASSPDNTEAFF. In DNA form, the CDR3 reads TGTGCCAGCAGTCCCGATAACACTGAAGCTTTCTTT.

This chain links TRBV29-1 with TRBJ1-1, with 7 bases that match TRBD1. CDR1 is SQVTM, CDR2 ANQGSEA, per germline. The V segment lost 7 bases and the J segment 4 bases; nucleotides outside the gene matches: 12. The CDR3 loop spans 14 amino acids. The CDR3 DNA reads TGCAGCGCAATTACAGGGGCCGCGAGCACTGAAGCTTTCTTT. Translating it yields CSAITGAASTEAFF.

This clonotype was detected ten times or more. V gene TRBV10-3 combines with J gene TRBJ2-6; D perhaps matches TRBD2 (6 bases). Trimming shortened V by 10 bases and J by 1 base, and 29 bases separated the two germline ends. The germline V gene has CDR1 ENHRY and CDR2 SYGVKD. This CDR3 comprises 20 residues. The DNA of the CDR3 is TGTGCCACGCGGGGAGTTATGGGCATCGGGACCGATTCTGGGGCCAACGTCCTGACTTTC. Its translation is CATRGVMGIGTDSGANVLTF.

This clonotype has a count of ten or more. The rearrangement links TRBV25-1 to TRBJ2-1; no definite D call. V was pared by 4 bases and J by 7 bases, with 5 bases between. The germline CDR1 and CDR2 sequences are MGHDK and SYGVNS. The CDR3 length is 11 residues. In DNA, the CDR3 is TGTGCCAGCAGTGTCCAGAATGAGCAGTTCTTC. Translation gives CASSVQNEQFF. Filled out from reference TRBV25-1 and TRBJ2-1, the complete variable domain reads EADIYQTPRYLVIGTGKKITLECSQTMGHDKMYWYQQDPGMELHLIHYSYGVNSTEKGDLSSESTVSRIRTEHFPLTLESARPSHTSQYLCASSVQNEQFFGPGTRLTVL.

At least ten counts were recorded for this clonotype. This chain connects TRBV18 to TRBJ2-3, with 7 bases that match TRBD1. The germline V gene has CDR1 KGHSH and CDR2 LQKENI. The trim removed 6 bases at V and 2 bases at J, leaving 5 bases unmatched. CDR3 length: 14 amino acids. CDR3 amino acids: CASSRQGLTDTQYF. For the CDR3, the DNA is TGTGCCAGCTCGCGACAGGGCCTCACAGATACGCAGTATTTT.

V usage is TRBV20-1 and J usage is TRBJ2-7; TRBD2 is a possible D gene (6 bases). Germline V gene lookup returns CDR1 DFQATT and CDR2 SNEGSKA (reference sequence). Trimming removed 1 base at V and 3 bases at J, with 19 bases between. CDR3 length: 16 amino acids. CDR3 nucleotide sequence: TGCAGTGCTAGAGGAACTAGCTCTCTCGAGGGCTACGAGCAGTACTTC. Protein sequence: CSARGTSSLEGYEQYF.

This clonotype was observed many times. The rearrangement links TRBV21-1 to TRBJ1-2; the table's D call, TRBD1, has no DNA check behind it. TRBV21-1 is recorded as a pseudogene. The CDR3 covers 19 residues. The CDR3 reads CASKPSTGGSQHLDYGYTF. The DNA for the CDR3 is TGTGCCAGCAAACCGTCGACAGGGGGCTCCCAACACCTCGACTATGGCTACACCTTC.

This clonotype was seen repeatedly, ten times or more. The CDR3 loop reads CASSEIQRDTQYF. The CDR3, as DNA: TGTGCCAGCAGTGAAATACAGCGGGATACGCAGTATTTT. The rearrangement joins TRBV2 to TRBJ2-3, with a tentative D call TRBD2 (5 bases). CDR1 and CDR2 (germline): SNHLY, FYNNEI. V was trimmed by 2 bases and J by 6 bases, leaving 9 bases between them. The CDR3 consists of 13 residues.

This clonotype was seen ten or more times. The CDR3 coding sequence is TGTGCCAGTAGTATAGACCAGAGGGGGGCCTACGAGCAGTACTTC. It encodes CASSIDQRGAYEQYF. The V call is TRBV19, the J call TRBJ2-7; D possibly uses TRBD1 or TRBD2 (6 bases each). The CDR3 runs to 15 residues. Trimming pared 0 bases from V and 2 bases from J, leaving 11 bases between. Germline V CDR1 and CDR2: LNHDA, SQIVND (reference sequence). Together with reference TRBV19 and TRBJ2-7, the CDR3 gives the full variable domain: DGGITQSPKYLFRKEGQNVTLSCEQNLNHDAMYWYRQDPGQGLRLIYYSQIVNDFQKGDIAEGYSVSREKKESFPLTVTSAQKNPTAFYLCASSIDQRGAYEQYFGPGTRLTVT.

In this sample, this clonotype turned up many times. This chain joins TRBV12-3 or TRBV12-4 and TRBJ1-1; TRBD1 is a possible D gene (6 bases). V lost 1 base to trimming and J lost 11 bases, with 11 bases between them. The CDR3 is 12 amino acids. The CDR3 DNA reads TGTGCCAGCAGTTTAGGGGGGGGGCAGGCTTTCTTT. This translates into CASSLGGGQAFF.

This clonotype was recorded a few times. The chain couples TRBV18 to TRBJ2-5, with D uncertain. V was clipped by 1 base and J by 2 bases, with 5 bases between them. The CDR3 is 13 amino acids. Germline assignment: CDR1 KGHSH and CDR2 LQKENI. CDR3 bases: TGTGCCAGCTCACCACTACAGCAAGAGACCCAGTACTTC. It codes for CASSPLQQETQYF.

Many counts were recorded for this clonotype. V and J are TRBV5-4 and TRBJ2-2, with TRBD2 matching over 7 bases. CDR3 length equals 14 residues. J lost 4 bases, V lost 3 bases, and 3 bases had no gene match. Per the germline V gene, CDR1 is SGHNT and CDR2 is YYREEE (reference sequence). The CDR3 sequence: CASSSSSGTGELFF. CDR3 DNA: TGTGCCAGCAGCTCCTCTAGCGGCACCGGGGAGCTGTTTTTT.

In nucleotides, the CDR3 is TGTGCCAGCAGTGAGGGACCGGAGGGCTCACCCCTCCACTTT. Translation gives CASSEGPEGSPLHF. The chain has TRBV6-1 and TRBJ1-6; tentative D call: TRBD1 (5 bases). CDR1 and CDR2 (germline): MNHNS, SASEGT. V lost 3 bases to trimming and J lost 10 bases, with 13 bases between them. The CDR3 is made up of 14 amino acids.

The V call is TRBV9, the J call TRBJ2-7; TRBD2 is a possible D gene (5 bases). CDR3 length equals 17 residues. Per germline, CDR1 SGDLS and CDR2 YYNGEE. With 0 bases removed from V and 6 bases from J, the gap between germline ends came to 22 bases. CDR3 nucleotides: TGTGCCAGCAGCGTAGCTACTAGAGGAGCTCCTCTTAGCGAGCAGTACTTC. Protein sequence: CASSVATRGAPLSEQYF.

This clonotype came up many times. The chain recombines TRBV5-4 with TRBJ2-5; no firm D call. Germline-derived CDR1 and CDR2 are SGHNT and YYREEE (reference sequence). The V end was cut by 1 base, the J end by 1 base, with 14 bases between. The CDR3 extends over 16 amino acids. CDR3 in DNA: TGTGCCAGCAGCTTGTTTACACCCATGGGCCAAGAGACCCAGTACTTC. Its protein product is CASSLFTPMGQETQYF.

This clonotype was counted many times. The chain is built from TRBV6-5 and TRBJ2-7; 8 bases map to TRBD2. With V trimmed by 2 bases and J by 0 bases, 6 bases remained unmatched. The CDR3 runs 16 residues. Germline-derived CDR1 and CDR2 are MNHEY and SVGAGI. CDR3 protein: CASSYSGGSSSYEQYF. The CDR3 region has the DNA TGTGCCAGCAGTTACAGCGGGGGCTCCAGCTCCTACGAGCAGTACTTC.

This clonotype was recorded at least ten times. In DNA form, the CDR3 reads TGTGCCAGCAGCCCCGGGAGGGTCCCAGGAGATGAGCAGTTCTTC. The encoded protein is CASSPGRVPGDEQFF. The V and J genes are TRBV11-3 and TRBJ2-1; 8 bases map to TRBD2. Germline CDR1 and CDR2: SGHNT and YENEEA. This CDR3 contains 15 residues. Unmatched junction bases numbered 11, after V lost 5 bases and J lost 8 bases.

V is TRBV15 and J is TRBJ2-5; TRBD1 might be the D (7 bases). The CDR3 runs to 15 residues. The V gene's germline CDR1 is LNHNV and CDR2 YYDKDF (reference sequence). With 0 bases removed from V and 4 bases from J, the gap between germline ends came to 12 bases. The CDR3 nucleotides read TGTGCCACCAGCAGAGACAGGGGGAGGAGAGAGACCCAGTACTTC. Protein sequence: CATSRDRGRRETQYF.

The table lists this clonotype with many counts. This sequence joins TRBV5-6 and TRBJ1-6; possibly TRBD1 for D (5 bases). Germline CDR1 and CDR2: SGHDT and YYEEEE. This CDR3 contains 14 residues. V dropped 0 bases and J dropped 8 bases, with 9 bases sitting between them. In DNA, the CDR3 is TGTGCCAGCAGCTTGGGGGACCGGGATTCACCCCTCCACTTT. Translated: CASSLGDRDSPLHF. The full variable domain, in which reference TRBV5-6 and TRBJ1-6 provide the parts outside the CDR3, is DAGVTQSPTHLIKTRGQQVTLRCSPKSGHDTVSWYQQALGQGPQFIFQYYEEEERQRGNFPDRFSGHQFPNYSSELNVNALLLGDSALYLCASSLGDRDSPLHFGNGTRLTVT.

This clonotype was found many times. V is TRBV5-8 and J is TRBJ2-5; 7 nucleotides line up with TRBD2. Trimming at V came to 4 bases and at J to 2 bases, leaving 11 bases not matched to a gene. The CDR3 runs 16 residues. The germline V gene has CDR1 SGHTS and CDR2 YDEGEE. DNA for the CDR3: TGTGCCAGCAGCCCTAGGGGAGCGGGGTATCAAGAGACCCAGTACTTC. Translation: CASSPRGAGYQETQYF.

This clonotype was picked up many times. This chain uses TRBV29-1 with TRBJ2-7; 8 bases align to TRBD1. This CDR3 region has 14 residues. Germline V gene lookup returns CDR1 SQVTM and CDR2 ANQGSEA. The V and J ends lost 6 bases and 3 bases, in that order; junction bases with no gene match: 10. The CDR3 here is CSVRGQGSHYEQYF. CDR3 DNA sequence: TGCAGCGTCCGAGGACAGGGTAGTCACTACGAGCAGTACTTC.

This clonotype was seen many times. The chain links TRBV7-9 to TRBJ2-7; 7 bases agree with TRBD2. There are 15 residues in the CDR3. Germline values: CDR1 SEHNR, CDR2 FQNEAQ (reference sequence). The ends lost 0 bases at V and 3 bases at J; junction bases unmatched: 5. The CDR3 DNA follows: TGTGCCAGCAGCTTAGCGGGAGGGCCCAGCTACGAGCAGTACTTC. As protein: CASSLAGGPSYEQYF.

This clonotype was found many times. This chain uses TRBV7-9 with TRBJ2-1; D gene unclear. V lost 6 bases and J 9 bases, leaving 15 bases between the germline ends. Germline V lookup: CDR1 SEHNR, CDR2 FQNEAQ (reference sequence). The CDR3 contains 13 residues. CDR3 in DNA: TGTGCCAGCAGTTTCGTGATTGGCGGTGAGCAGTTCTTC. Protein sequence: CASSFVIGGEQFF. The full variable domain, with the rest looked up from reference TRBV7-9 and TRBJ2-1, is DTGVSQNPRHKITKRGQNVTFRCDPISEHNRLYWYRQTLGQGPEFLTYFQNEAQLEKSRLLSDRFSAERPKGSFSTLEIQRTEQGDSAMYLCASSFVIGGEQFFGPGTRLTVL.

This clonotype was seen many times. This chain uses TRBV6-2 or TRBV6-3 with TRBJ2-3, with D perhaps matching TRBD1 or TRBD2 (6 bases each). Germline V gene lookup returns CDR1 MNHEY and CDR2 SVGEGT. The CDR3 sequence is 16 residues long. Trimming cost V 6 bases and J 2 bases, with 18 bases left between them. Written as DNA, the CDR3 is TGTGCCAGCAGCCCGGCCGCGCGGGGACACACAGATACGCAGTATTTT. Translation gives CASSPAARGHTDTQYF.